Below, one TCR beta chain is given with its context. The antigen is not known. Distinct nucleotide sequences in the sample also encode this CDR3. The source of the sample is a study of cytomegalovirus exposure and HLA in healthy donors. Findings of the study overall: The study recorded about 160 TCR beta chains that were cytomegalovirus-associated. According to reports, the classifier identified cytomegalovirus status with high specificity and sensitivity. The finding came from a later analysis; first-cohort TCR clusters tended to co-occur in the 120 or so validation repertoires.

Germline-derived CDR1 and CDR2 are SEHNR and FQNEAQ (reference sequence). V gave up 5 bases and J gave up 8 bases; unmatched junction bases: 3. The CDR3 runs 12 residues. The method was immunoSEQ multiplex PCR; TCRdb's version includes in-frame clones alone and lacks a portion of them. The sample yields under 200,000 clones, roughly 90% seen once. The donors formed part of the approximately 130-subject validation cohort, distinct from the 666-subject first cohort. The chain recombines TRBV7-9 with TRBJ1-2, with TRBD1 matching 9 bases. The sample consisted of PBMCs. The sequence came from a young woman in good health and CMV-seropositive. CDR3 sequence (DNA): TGTGCCAGCAGCCCGGGACAGGGAGGCTACACCTTC. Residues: CASSPGQGGYTF.